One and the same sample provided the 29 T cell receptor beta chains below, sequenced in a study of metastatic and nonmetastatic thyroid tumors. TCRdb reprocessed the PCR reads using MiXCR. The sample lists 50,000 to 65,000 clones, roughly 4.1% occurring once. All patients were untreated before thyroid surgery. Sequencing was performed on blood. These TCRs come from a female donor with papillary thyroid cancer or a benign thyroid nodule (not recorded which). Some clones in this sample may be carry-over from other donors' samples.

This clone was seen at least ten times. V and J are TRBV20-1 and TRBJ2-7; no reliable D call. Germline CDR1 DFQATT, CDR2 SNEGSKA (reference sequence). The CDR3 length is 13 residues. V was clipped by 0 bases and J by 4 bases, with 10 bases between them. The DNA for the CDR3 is TGCAGTGCTAGAGATCGAAGTCCGTACGAGCAGTACTTC. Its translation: CSARDRSPYEQYF.

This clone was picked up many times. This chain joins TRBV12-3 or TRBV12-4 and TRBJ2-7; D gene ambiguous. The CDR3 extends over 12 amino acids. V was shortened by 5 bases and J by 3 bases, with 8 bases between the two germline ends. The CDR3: CASSRNLYEQYF. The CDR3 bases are TGTGCCAGCAGTAGAAACCTCTACGAGCAGTACTTC.

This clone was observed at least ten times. CDR3 DNA sequence: TGCGCCAGCAGCTTGGCCCAGGGAACTTACGATTCACCCCTCCACTTT. This codes for CASSLAQGTYDSPLHF. The chain is built from TRBV5-1 and TRBJ1-6; D is possibly TRBD1 (5 bases). Trimming removed 0 bases at V and 8 bases at J, with 15 bases between. There are 16 residues in the CDR3. Germline CDR1 SGHRS, CDR2 YFSETQ. Looking up the rest from reference TRBV5-1 and TRBJ1-6 gives the full variable domain: KAGVTQTPRYLIKTRGQQVTLSCSPISGHRSVSWYQQTPGQGLQFLFEYFSETQRNKGNFPGRFSGRQFSNSRSEMNVSTLELGDSALYLCASSLAQGTYDSPLHFGNGTRLTVT.

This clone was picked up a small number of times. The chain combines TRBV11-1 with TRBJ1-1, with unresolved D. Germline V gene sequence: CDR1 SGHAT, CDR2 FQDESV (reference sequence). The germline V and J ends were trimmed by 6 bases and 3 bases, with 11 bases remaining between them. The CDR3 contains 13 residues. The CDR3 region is CASRMFRDTEAFF. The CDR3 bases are TGTGCCAGCAGGATGTTCCGAGACACTGAAGCTTTCTTT.

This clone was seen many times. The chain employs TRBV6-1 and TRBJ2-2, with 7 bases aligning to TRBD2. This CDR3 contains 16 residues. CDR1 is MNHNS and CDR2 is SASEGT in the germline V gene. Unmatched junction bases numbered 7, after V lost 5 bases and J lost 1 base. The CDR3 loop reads CASSRGLPRNTGELFF. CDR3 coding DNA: TGTGCCAGCAGTCGGGGACTACCCCGGAACACCGGGGAGCTGTTTTTT.

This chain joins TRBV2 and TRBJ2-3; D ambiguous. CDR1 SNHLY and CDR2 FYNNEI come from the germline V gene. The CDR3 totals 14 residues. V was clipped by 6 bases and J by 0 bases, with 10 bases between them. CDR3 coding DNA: TGTGCCAGCAGCGCGACACGCAGCACAGATACGCAGTATTTT. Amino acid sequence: CASSATRSTDTQYF.

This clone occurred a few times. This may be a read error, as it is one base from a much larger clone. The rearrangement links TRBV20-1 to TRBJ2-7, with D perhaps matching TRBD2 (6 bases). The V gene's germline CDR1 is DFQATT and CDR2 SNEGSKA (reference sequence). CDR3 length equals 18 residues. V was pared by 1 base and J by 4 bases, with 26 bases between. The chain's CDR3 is CSARGSVGGVTLTYEQYF. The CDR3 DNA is TGCAGTGCTAGAGGCTCCGTGGGGGGAGTGACCCTTACTTACGAGCAGTACTTC.

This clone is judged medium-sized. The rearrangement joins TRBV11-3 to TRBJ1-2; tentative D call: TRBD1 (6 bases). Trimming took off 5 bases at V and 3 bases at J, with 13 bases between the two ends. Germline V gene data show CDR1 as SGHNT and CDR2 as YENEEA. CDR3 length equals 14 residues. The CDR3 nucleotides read TGTGCCAGCAGCCACCAATCAGGGGACTATGGCTACACCTTC. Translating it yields CASSHQSGDYGYTF. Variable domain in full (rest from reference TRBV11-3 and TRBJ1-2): EAGVVQSPRYKIIEKKQPVAFWCNPISGHNTLYWYLQNLGQGPELLIRYENEEAVDDSQLPKDRFSAERLKGVDSTLKIQPAELGDSAVYLCASSHQSGDYGYTFGSGTRLTVV.

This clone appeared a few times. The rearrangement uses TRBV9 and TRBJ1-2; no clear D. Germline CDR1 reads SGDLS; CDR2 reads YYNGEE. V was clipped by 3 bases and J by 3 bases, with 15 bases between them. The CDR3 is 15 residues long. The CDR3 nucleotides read TGTGCCAGCAGCGCCACACCGGGAGGTGACTATGGCTACACCTTC. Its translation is CASSATPGGDYGYTF.

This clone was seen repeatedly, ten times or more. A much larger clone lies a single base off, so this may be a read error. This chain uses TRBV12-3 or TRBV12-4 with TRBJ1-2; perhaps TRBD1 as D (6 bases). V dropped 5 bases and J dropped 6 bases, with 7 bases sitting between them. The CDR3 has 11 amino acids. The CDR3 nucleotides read TGTGCCAGCAGTCAGGGGAATGGCTACACCTTC. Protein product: CASSQGNGYTF.

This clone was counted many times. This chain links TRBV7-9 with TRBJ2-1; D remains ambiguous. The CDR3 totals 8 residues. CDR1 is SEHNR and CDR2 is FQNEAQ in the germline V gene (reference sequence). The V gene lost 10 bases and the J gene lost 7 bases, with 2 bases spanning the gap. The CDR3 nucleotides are TGTGCCAATAATGAGCAGTTCTTC. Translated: CANNEQFF.

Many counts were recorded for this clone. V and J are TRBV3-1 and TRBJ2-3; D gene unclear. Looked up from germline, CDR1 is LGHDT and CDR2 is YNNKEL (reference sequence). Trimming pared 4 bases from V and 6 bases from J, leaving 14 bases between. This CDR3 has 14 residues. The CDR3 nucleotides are TGTGCCAGCAGCCCCGGCAGCCTGTCCGATACGCAGTATTTT. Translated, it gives CASSPGSLSDTQYF.

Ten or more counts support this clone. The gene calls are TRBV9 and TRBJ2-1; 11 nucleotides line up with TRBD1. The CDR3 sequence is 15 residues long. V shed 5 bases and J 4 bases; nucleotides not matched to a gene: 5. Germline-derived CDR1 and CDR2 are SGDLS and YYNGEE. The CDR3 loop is CASRAGTGGYNEQFF. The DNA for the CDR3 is TGTGCCAGCAGAGCCGGGACAGGGGGGTACAATGAGCAGTTCTTC.

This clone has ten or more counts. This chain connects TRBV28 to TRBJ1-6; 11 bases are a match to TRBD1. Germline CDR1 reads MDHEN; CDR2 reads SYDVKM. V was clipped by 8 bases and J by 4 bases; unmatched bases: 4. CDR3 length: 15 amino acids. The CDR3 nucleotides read TGTGCCAGCCGAGGACAGGGGGCATATAATTCACCCCTCCACTTT. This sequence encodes CASRGQGAYNSPLHF.

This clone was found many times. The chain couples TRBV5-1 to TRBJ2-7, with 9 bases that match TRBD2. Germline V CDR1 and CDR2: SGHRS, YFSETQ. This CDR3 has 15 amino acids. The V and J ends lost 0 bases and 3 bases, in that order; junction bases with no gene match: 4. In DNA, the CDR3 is TGCGCCAGCAGCTTGGTGGCTAGCGGGAACTACGAGCAGTACTTC. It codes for CASSLVASGNYEQYF.

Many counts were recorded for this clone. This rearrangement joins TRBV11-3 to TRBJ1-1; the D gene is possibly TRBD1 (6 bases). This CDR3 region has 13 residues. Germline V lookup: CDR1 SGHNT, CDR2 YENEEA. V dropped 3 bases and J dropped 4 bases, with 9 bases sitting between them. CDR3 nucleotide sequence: TGTGCCAGCAGCTTCAGGGGCACCACTGAAGCTTTCTTT. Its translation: CASSFRGTTEAFF.

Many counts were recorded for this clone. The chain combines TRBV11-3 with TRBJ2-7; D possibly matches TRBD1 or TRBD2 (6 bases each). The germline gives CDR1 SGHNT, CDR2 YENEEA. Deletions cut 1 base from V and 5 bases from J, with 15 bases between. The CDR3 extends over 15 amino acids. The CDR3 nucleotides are TGTGCCAGCAGCTTAGCATCTGGGGGGCCAAACGAGCAGTACTTC. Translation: CASSLASGGPNEQYF.

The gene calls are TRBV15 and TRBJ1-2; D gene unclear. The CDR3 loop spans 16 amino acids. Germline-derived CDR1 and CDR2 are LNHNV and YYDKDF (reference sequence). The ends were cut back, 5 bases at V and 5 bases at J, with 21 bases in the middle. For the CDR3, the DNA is TGTGCCACCAGCGGACCAGCGGACGACTGTGGATATGGCTACACCTTC. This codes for CATSGPADDCGYGYTF.

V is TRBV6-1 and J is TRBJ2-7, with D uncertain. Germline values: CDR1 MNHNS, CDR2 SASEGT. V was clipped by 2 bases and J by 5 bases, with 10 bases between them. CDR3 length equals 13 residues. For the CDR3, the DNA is TGTGCCAGCAGTGAACTCGGTGGGGACGAGCAGTACTTC. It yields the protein CASSELGGDEQYF.

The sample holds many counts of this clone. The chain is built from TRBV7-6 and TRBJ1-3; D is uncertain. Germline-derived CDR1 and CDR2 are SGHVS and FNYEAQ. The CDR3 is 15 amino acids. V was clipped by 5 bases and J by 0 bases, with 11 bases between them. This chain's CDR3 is CASSPGPNSGNTIYF. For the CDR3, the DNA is TGTGCCAGCAGCCCCGGACCTAACTCTGGAAACACCATATATTTT.

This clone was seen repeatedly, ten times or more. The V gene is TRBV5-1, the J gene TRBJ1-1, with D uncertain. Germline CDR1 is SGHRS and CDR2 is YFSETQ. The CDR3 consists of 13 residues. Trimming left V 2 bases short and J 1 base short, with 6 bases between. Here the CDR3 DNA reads TGCGCCAGCAGCTTTACGGGGAACACTGAAGCTTTCTTT. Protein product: CASSFTGNTEAFF.

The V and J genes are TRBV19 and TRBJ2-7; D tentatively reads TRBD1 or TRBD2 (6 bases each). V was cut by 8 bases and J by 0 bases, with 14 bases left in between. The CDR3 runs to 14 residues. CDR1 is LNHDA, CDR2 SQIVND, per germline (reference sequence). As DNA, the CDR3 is TGTGCCAGTTCCTTGGGGGGCTACTCCTACGAGCAGTACTTC. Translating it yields CASSLGGYSYEQYF.

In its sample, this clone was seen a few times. The CDR3 DNA is TGTGCCAGCACCCCCTCAGGTGGGGACTATGGCTACACCTTC. Residues: CASTPSGGDYGYTF. The chain is built from TRBV28 and TRBJ1-2; D unresolved. Germline-derived CDR1 and CDR2 are MDHEN and SYDVKM. This CDR3 is built from 14 residues. V was shortened by 7 bases and J by 3 bases, with 15 bases between the two germline ends.

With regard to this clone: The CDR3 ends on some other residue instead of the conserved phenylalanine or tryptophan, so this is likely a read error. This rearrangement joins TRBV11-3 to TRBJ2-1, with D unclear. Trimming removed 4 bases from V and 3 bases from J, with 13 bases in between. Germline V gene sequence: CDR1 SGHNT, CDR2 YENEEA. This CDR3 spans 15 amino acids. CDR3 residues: CASSSAESVYNEQFL. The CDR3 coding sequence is TGTGCCAGCAGCTCCGCTGAAAGCGTCTACAATGAGCAGTTCCTC.

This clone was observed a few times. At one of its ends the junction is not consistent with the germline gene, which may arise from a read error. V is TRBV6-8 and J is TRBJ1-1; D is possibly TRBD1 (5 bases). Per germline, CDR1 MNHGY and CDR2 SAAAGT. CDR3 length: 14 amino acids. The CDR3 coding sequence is TGCGCCAGCAGTGCAGGGTTGGTGGTCACTGAAGCTTTCTTT. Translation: CASSAGLVVTEAFF.

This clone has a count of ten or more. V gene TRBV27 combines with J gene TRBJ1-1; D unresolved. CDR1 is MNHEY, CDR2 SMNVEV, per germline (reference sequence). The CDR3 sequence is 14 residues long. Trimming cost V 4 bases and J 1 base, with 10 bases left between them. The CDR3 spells CASSSVVENTEAFF. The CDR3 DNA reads TGTGCCAGCAGTTCTGTCGTTGAGAACACTGAAGCTTTCTTT.

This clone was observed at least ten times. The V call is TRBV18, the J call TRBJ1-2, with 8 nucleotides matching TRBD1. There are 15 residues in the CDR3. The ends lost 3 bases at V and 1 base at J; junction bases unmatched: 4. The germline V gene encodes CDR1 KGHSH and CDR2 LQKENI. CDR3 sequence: CASSPDRASNYGYTF. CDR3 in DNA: TGTGCCAGCTCACCGGACAGGGCGAGTAACTATGGCTACACCTTC.

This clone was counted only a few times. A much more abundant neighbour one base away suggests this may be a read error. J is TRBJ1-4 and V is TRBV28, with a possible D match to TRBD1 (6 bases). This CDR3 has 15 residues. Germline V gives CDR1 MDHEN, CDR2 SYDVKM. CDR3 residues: CASGSFGTSYEKMFF. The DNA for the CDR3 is TGTGCCAGCGGATCATTCGGGACATCTTATGAAAAAATGTTTTTT.

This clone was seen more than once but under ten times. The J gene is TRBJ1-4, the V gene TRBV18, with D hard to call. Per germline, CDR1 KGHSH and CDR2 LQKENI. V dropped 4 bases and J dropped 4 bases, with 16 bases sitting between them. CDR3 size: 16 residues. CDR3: CASSRASSAGNEKLFF. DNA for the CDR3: TGTGCCAGCTCACGGGCGTCCTCGGCGGGTAATGAAAAACTGTTTTTT.